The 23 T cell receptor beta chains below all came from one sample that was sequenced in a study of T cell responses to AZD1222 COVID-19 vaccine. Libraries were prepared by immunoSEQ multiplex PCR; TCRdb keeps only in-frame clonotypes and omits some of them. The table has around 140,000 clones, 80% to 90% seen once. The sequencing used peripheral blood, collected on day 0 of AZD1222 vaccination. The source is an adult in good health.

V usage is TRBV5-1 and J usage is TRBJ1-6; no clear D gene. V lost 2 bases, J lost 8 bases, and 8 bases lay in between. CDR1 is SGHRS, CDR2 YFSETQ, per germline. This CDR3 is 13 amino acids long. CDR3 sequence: CASSLYIDSPLHF. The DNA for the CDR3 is TGCGCCAGCAGCTTATACATAGATTCACCCCTCCACTTT.

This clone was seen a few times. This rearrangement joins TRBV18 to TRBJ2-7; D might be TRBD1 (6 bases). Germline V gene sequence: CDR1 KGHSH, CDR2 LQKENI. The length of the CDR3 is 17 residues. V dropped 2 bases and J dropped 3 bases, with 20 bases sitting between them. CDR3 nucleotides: TGTGCCAGCTCACCAACTGTTCGGAAACAGGGAAGCTACGAGCAGTACTTC. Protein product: CASSPTVRKQGSYEQYF.

In DNA, the CDR3 is TGTGCCAGCAGTGCCTACAGGGACGTTAAAGATACGCAGTATTTT. Translating gives CASSAYRDVKDTQYF. The chain joins TRBV6-2 or TRBV6-3 to TRBJ2-3; TRBD1 is a possible D gene (6 bases). Germline values: CDR1 MNHEY, CDR2 SVGEGT. This CDR3 is built from 15 residues. Trimming took off 5 bases at V and 5 bases at J, with 17 bases between the two ends.

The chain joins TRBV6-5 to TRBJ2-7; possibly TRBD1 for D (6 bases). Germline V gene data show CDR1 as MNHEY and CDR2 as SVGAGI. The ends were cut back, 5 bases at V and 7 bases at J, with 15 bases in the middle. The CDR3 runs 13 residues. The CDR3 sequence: CASSTPGVREQYF. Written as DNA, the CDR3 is TGTGCCAGCAGTACCCCAGGGGTGAGGGAGCAGTACTTC.

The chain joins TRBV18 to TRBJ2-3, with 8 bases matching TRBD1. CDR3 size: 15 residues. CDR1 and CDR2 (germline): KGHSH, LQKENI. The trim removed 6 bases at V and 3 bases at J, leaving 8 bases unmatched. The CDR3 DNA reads TGTGCCAGCTCTCAGGACAGGGTCCGGACAGATACGCAGTATTTT. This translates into CASSQDRVRTDTQYF. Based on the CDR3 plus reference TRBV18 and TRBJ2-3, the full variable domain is NAGVMQNPRHLVRRRGQEARLRCSPMKGHSHVYWYRQLPEEGLKFMVYLQKENIIDESGMPKERFSAEFPKEGPSILRIQQVVRGDSAAYFCASSQDRVRTDTQYFGPGTRLTVL.

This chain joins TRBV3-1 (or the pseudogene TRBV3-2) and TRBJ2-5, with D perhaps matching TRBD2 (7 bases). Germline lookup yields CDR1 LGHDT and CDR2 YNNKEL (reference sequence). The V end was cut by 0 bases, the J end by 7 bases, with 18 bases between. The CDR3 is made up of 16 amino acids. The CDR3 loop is CASSQDRGVKGGTQYF. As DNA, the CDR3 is TGTGCCAGCAGCCAAGATCGGGGGGTCAAAGGGGGGACCCAGTACTTC.

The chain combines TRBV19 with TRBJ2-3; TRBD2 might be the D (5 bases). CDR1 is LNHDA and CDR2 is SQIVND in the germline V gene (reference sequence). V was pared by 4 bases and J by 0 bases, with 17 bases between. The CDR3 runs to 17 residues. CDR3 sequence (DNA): TGTGCCAGTAGTACCCCGCGGCGGGTAACTAGCACAGATACGCAGTATTTT. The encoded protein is CASSTPRRVTSTDTQYF.

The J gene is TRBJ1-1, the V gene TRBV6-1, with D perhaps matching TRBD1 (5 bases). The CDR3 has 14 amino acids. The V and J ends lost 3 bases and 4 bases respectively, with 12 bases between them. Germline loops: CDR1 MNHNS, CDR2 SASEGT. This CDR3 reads CASSDRVRGTEAFF. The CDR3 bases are TGTGCCAGCAGTGACAGGGTGAGGGGCACTGAAGCTTTCTTT.

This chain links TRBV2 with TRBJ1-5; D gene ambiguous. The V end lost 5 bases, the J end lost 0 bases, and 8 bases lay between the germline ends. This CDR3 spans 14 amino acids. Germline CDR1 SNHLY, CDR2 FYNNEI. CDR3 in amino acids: CASSLQFSNQPQHF. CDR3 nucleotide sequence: TGTGCCAGCAGTCTTCAATTTAGCAATCAGCCCCAGCATTTT. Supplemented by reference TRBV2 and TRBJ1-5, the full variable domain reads EPEVTQTPSHQVTQMGQEVILRCVPISNHLYFYWYRQILGQKVEFLVSFYNNEISEKSEIFDDQFSVERPDGSNFTLKIRSTKLEDSAMYFCASSLQFSNQPQHFGDGTRLSIL.

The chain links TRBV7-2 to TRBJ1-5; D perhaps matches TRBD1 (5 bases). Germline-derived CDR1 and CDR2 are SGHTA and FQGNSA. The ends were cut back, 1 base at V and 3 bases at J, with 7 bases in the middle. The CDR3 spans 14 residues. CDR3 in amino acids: CASSLVGPNQPQHF. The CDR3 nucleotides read TGTGCCAGCAGCTTAGTGGGGCCCAATCAGCCCCAGCATTTT.

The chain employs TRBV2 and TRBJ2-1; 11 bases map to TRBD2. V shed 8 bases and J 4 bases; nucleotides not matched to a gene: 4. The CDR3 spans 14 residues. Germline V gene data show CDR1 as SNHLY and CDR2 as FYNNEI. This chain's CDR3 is CASLGLADYNEQFF. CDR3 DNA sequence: TGTGCCAGCCTGGGACTAGCGGATTACAATGAGCAGTTCTTC.

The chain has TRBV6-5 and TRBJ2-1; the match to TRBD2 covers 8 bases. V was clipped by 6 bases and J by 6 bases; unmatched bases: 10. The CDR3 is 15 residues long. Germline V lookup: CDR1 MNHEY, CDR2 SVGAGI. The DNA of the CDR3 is TGTGCCAGCAGCGCAGGGCCTAGCGGGCCCAATGAGCAGTTCTTC. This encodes CASSAGPSGPNEQFF.

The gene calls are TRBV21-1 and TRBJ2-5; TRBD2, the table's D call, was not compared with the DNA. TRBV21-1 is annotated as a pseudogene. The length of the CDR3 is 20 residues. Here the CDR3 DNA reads TGTGCCAGCAGCAAAGGAAGGTGGCTAGCGGGAGGACTTCGTCCAGAGACCCAGTACTTC. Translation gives CASSKGRWLAGGLRPETQYF.

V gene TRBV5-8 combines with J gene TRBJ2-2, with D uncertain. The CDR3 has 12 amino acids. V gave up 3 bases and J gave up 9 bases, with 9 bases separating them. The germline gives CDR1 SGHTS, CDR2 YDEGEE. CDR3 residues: CASSWIFRELFF. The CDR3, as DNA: TGTGCCAGCAGCTGGATTTTTCGGGAGCTGTTTTTT. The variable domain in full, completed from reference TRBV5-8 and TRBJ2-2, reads EAGVTQSPTHLIKTRGQQATLRCSPISGHTSVYWYQQALGLGLQFLLWYDEGEERNRGNFPPRFSGRQFPNYSSELNVNALELEDSALYLCASSWIFRELFFGEGSRLTVL.

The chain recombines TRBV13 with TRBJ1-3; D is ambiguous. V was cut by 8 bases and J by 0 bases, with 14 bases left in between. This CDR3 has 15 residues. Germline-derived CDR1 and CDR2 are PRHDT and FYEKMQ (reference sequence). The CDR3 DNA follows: TGTGCCAGCCTCACCGCAGGCTACTCTGGAAACACCATATATTTT. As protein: CASLTAGYSGNTIYF.

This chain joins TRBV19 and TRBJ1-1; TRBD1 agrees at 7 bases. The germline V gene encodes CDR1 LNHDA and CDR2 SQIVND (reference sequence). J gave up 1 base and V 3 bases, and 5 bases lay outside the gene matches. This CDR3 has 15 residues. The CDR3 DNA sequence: TGTGCCAGTAGTATTAGGGGGCAGCGGAACACTGAAGCTTTCTTT. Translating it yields CASSIRGQRNTEAFF.

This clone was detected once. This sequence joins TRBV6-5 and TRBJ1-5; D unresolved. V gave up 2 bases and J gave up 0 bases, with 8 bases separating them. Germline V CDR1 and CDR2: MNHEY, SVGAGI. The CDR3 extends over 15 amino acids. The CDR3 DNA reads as TGTGCCAGCAGTTACGCCAGAAATAGCAATCAGCCCCAGCATTTT. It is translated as CASSYARNSNQPQHF.

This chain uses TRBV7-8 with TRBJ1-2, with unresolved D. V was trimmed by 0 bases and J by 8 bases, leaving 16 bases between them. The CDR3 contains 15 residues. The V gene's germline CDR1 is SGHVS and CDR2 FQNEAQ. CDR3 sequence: CASSLAVTAAGGYTF. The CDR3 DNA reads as TGTGCCAGCAGCTTAGCGGTCACCGCAGCGGGGGGCTACACCTTC. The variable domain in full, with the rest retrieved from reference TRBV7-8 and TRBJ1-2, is GAGVSQSPRYKVAKRGQDVALRCDPISGHVSLFWYQQALGQGPEFLTYFQNEAQLDKSGLPSDRFFAERPEGSVSTLKIQRTQQEDSAVYLCASSLAVTAAGGYTFGSGTRLTVV.

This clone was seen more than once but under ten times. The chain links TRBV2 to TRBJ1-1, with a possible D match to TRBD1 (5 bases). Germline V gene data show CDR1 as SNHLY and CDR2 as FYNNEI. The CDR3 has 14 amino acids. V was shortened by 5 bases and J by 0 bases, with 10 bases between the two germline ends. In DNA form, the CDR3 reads TGTGCCAGCAGTAGACAGAGCATGAACACTGAAGCTTTCTTT. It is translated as CASSRQSMNTEAFF.

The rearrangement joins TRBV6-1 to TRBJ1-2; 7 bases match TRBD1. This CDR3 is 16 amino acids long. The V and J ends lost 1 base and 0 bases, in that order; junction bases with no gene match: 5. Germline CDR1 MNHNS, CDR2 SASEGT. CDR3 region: CASSEGWGQTNYGYTF. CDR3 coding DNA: TGTGCCAGCAGTGAAGGGTGGGGACAGACTAACTATGGCTACACCTTC.

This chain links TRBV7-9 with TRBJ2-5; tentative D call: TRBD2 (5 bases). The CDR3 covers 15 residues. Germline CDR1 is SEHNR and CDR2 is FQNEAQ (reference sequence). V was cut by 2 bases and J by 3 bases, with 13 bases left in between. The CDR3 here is CASSLRGRSEETQYF. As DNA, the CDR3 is TGTGCCAGCAGCTTAAGAGGGCGGAGCGAAGAGACCCAGTACTTC.

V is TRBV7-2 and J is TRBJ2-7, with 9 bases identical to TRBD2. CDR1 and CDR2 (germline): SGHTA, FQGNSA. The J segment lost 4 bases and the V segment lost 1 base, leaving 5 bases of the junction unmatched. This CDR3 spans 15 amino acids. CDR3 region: CASSLGGSGGYEQYF. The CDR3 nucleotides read TGTGCCAGCAGCTTAGGTGGTAGCGGGGGTTACGAGCAGTACTTC.

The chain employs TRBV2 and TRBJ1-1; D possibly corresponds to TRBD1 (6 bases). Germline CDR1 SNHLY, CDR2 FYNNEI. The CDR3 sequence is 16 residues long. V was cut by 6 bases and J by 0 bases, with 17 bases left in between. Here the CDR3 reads CASRAGVGTMNTEAFF. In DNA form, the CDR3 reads TGTGCCAGCAGGGCAGGGGTTGGGACAATGAACACTGAAGCTTTCTTT. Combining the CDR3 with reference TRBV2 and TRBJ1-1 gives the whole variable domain EPEVTQTPSHQVTQMGQEVILRCVPISNHLYFYWYRQILGQKVEFLVSFYNNEISEKSEIFDDQFSVERPDGSNFTLKIRSTKLEDSAMYFCASRAGVGTMNTEAFFGQGTRLTVV.